The rows below give T cell receptor beta chains drawn from one sample of a study of cytomegalovirus exposure and HLA in healthy donors. This table comes from immunoSEQ multiplex PCR, and its TCRdb copy is limited to in-frame clones, with some not included. Of 110,000 or so clones listed, 12% to 15% are singletons. The sample comprised PBMCs. Receptors were obtained from a female donor in good health and CMV-seronegative. Each CDR3 is given with its conserved first and last residue. The D gene is left open where the match is weak. Expanded clones are given a class, and other clones once, few, many or no size at all.

V | length | D | size | CDR3
TRBV5-1 | 17 | TRBD2 | few | CASSLTTSGRGTDTQYF
TRBV23-1 | 14 | NA | few | CASTFGVGVYEQYF
TRBV6-5 | 15 | NA | NA | CASSYRVAGANVLTF
TRBV11-2 | 13 | NA | NA | CASSTTSTDTQYF
TRBV9 | 13 | NA | few | CASSDGSQETQYF
TRBV30 | 17 | TRBD1 | NA | CAWSVRGGVSGANVLTF
TRBV7-8 | 16 | NA | NA | CASSLRGQTTNEKLFF
TRBV5-1 | 15 | TRBD1 | few | CASSYGQVSTDTQYF
TRBV18 | 13 | NA | NA | CASTSGNQETQYF
TRBV6-1 | 11 | NA | NA | CASSVQFSQYF